Listed below are T cell receptor beta chains from one sample, sequenced in a study of T-cell reconstitution after alpha-beta-depleted transplantation in children. TCRdb reanalysed the PCR reads using MiXCR and keeps one entry per CDR3 protein. The sample lists about 1,000,000 distinct CDR3 sequences, around 30% occurring once. The sequencing here drew on PBMCs, mostly from graft donor cells, taken 360 days after TCRalphabeta/CD19-depleted stem cell transplant. The receptors originated from a boy less than two years old who had a stem cell transplant for SCID, so the T cells may come from the graft donor. Both conserved end residues are part of each CDR3. The D gene is left open where the match is weak. Clone size, where shown, is once, few, many, or a class for clones that have expanded.

clone_size	v_call	d_call	j_call	cdr3_aa	cdr3_nt
.	TRBV29-1	.	TRBJ2-5	CSTRERGRETQYF	TGCAGCACCCGTGAGAGGGGAAGGGAGACCCAGTACTTC
many	TRBV14	.	TRBJ2-7	CASSHHSGKGLFSISEQYF	TGTGCCAGCAGCCACCACTCCGGGAAAGGGTTGTTCTCGATCTCCGAGCAGTACTTC
.	TRBV12-3/TRBV12-4	TRBD2	TRBJ2-7	CASSSSGLAAYEQYF	TGTGCCAGCAGCTCCTCGGGACTAGCAGCCTACGAGCAGTACTTC
.	TRBV12-3/TRBV12-4	.	TRBJ1-5	CASRLSGTFPTQPQHF	TGTGCCAGCAGACTAAGCGGGACATTTCCAACTCAGCCCCAGCATTTT
few	TRBV4-3	TRBD2	TRBJ2-5	CASSQDVNGGETQYF	TGCGCCAGCAGCCAAGATGTGAACGGGGGGGAGACCCAGTACTTC
.	TRBV7-9	.	TRBJ2-5	CASSYSLLANQETQYF	TGTGCCAGCAGCTACTCGCTTCTAGCGAACCAAGAGACCCAGTACTTC
few	TRBV12-3/TRBV12-4	TRBD1	TRBJ2-7	CASGPQAGQGSYEQYF	TGTGCCAGCGGTCCCCAGGCGGGACAGGGCTCCTACGAGCAGTACTTC
few	TRBV2	.	TRBJ1-1	CASGRGDTEAFF	TGTGCCAGCGGCAGGGGAGACACTGAAGCTTTCTTT
.	TRBV4-3	TRBD1	TRBJ2-4	CASSQGTGWGWNIQYF	TGCGCCAGCAGCCAAGGGACAGGGTGGGGTTGGAACATTCAGTACTTC
few	TRBV7-3	TRBD1	TRBJ2-2	CASSSARQGGSGELFF	TGTGCCAGCAGCTCTGCCCGACAGGGTGGTTCGGGGGAGCTGTTTTTT
.	TRBV12-3/TRBV12-4	.	TRBJ1-6	CASSLEAAALGNSPLHF	TGTGCCAGCAGTTTGGAGGCGGCTGCTCTAGGGAATTCACCCCTCCACTTT
few	TRBV4-3	TRBD1	TRBJ2-1	CASSQRQGRGSYNEQFF	TGCGCCAGCAGCCAACGACAGGGCAGGGGCTCCTACAATGAGCAGTTCTTC
few	TRBV19	.	TRBJ1-6	CASTNGNSPLHF	TGTGCCAGTACCAACGGGAATTCACCCCTCCACTTT
few	TRBV5-1	.	TRBJ2-1	CASSPVGYHNEQFF	TGCGCCAGCAGCCCCGTTGGATACCACAATGAGCAGTTCTTC
.	TRBV18	.	TRBJ1-5	CASPLGRANQNQPQHF	TGTGCCAGCCCCCTCGGGCGGGCCAACCAGAATCAGCCCCAGCATTTT
few	TRBV10-3	TRBD1	TRBJ2-1	CAISRDRAIGNEQFF	TGTGCCATCAGTAGAGACAGGGCAATCGGGAATGAGCAGTTCTTC
.	TRBV14	.	TRBJ1-1	CASSQWVNTEAFF	TGTGCCAGCAGCCAATGGGTGAACACTGAAGCTTTCTTT